Detailed here is one T cell receptor beta chain. Next came a second PCR, run for about 7 to 12 cycles, which used a sample-barcoded 5' primer along with a J-beta primer mix. TCRdb analysed the 5' RACE reads with MiXCR anew, one entry per CDR3 protein. The profile covers about a million distinct CDR3 sequences, with around two fifths appearing a single time and around 13% taken by the ten largest. There were at least 5.5 micrograms of total RNA extracted from every sample. This entry is derived from a study of blood T cells in healthy people across ages. This CDR3 has 12 residues. V dropped 1 base and J dropped 6 bases, with 6 bases sitting between them. Germline CDR1 is KGHSH and CDR2 is LQKENI.

The receptor was isolated from a man aged 18 to 30 in good health. The sample taken for sequencing was blood. The genes are TRBV18 and TRBJ1-1; D remains ambiguous. CDR3 in amino acids: CASSPRVAEAFF. The CDR3 nucleotides read TGTGCCAGCTCACCACGGGTCGCTGAAGCTTTCTTT.